These 13 T cell receptor beta chains were all obtained from the same sample, sequenced in a study of OX40 agonist ivuxolimab in advanced cancers. The data were produced by immunoSEQ multiplex PCR, yet TCRdb's version contains in-frame clones alone and is incomplete. The top ten clones hold under 25% of a sample with about 40,000 clones, almost 80% of them seen once. Source: CD4+ or CD8+ T cells sorted from blood, taken in a trial of the OX40 agonist ivuxolimab. The receptors here all came from an adult with an advanced solid tumor such as melanoma, head and neck, liver or kidney cancer.

The rearrangement joins TRBV5-5 to TRBJ1-2; possible D gene TRBD1, 5 bases. This CDR3 is built from 15 residues. Germline lookup yields CDR1 SGHKS and CDR2 YYEKEE (reference sequence). Trimming took 4 bases from V and 8 from J, leaving 21 bases between them. The CDR3 bases are TGTGCCAGCAGCGCGGAGGGGACGGGGTTATTGGGCTACACCTTC. It codes for CASSAEGTGLLGYTF. Complete variable domain (other parts from reference TRBV5-5 and TRBJ1-2): DAGVTQSPTHLIKTRGQQVTLRCSPISGHKSVSWYQQVLGQGPQFIFQYYEKEERGRGNFPDRFSARQFPNYSSELNVNALLLGDSALYLCASSAEGTGLLGYTFGSGTRLTVV.

The chain is built from TRBV11-1 and TRBJ2-7; the D is unclear. Deletions cut 1 base from V and 3 bases from J, with 7 bases between. The germline V gene encodes CDR1 SGHAT and CDR2 FQDESV (reference sequence). The length of the CDR3 is 13 residues. The chain's CDR3 is CASSLGPRYEQYF. For the CDR3, the DNA is TGTGCCAGCAGCTTAGGGCCGCGCTACGAGCAGTACTTC.

CDR3 DNA sequence: TGTGCCAGCAGCTTGGTCGGGAGGGCCTACGAGCAGTACTTC. This translates into CASSLVGRAYEQYF. The chain links TRBV5-5 to TRBJ2-7, with 8 bases fitting TRBD2. V lost 0 bases, J lost 2 bases, and 1 base stayed unmatched. This CDR3 contains 14 residues. The germline V gene has CDR1 SGHKS and CDR2 YYEKEE (reference sequence). The full variable domain, its missing parts supplied by reference TRBV5-5 and TRBJ2-7, is DAGVTQSPTHLIKTRGQQVTLRCSPISGHKSVSWYQQVLGQGPQFIFQYYEKEERGRGNFPDRFSARQFPNYSSELNVNALLLGDSALYLCASSLVGRAYEQYFGPGTRLTVT.

This rearrangement joins TRBV9 to TRBJ2-1, with D possibly matching TRBD1 (6 bases). The germline gives CDR1 SGDLS, CDR2 YYNGEE. This CDR3 is 12 amino acids long. Trimming cost V 4 bases and J 7 bases, with 9 bases left between them. Here the CDR3 DNA reads TGTGCCAGCAGCCTCAGGGGAAATGAGCAGTTCTTC. This translates into CASSLRGNEQFF. Variable domain in full (rest from reference TRBV9 and TRBJ2-1): DSGVTQTPKHLITATGQRVTLRCSPRSGDLSVYWYQQSLDQGLQFLIQYYNGEERAKGNILERFSAQQFPDLHSELNLSSLELGDSALYFCASSLRGNEQFFGPGTRLTVL.

This sequence joins TRBV7-9 and TRBJ1-5; D not resolved. The CDR3 sequence is 15 residues long. Germline V gene data show CDR1 as SEHNR and CDR2 as FQNEAQ (reference sequence). V was trimmed by 1 base and J by 0 bases, leaving 7 bases between them. The CDR3 sequence is CASSLEGYSNQPQHF. The DNA for the CDR3 is TGTGCCAGCAGCTTAGAGGGTTATAGCAATCAGCCCCAGCATTTT. Variable domain in full (rest from reference TRBV7-9 and TRBJ1-5): DTGVSQNPRHKITKRGQNVTFRCDPISEHNRLYWYRQTLGQGPEFLTYFQNEAQLEKSRLLSDRFSAERPKGSFSTLEIQRTEQGDSAMYLCASSLEGYSNQPQHFGDGTRLSIL.

V usage is TRBV5-4 and J usage is TRBJ2-5, with 8 bases identical to TRBD2. J was trimmed by 4 bases and V by 4 bases; bases with no gene match: 12. Germline V gene lookup returns CDR1 SGHNT and CDR2 YYREEE (reference sequence). There are 16 residues in the CDR3. The DNA for the CDR3 is TGTGCCAGCAGCGCTCTATATAGCGGGATTGGAGAGACCCAGTACTTC. Protein sequence: CASSALYSGIGETQYF.

The chain recombines TRBV5-1 with TRBJ2-2, with TRBD2 identical over 11 bases. The CDR3 totals 18 residues. Germline assignment: CDR1 SGHRS and CDR2 YFSETQ. Trimming removed 5 bases from V and 0 bases from J; junction bases left unmatched: 9. The CDR3 reads CASSPTSGSTSNTGELFF. In nucleotides, the CDR3 is TGCGCCAGCAGTCCCACTAGCGGGAGTACCTCGAACACCGGGGAGCTGTTTTTT. Full variable domain (rest looked up from reference TRBV5-1 and TRBJ2-2): KAGVTQTPRYLIKTRGQQVTLSCSPISGHRSVSWYQQTPGQGLQFLFEYFSETQRNKGNFPGRFSGRQFSNSRSEMNVSTLELGDSALYLCASSPTSGSTSNTGELFFGEGSRLTVL.

This chain joins TRBV6-5 and TRBJ2-7; 7 bases are shared with TRBD1. CDR1 MNHEY and CDR2 SVGAGI come from the germline V gene. The CDR3 consists of 14 residues. V dropped 0 bases and J dropped 5; count of bases not matched to a gene: 4. The CDR3 DNA sequence: TGTGCCAGCAGTTACTCGGCCACAGGGGACGAGCAGTACTTC. It codes for CASSYSATGDEQYF.

The chain couples TRBV4-3 to TRBJ2-3; no reliable D call. V was clipped by 1 base and J by 2 bases, with 16 bases between them. This CDR3 is 17 amino acids long. Germline lookup yields CDR1 LGHNA and CDR2 YSLEER. The CDR3 region has the DNA TGCGCCAGCAGCCAAGGGATTTATGGGGATCTCACAGATACGCAGTATTTT. Amino acid sequence: CASSQGIYGDLTDTQYF.

This sequence joins TRBV7-9 and TRBJ2-1; TRBD2 matches at 9 bases. Trimming cost V 3 bases and J 6 bases; bases outside gene matches: 9. This CDR3 is built from 16 residues. Germline V gives CDR1 SEHNR, CDR2 FQNEAQ (reference sequence). The CDR3: CASSFSVSGSSNEQFF. The CDR3 DNA reads as TGTGCCAGCAGCTTCAGCGTTAGCGGGAGTAGCAATGAGCAGTTCTTC.

The sample holds one count of this clone. This chain joins TRBV4-2 and TRBJ1-2, with a weak D call TRBD1 (5 bases). Germline CDR1 reads LGHNA; CDR2 reads YNFKEQ. This CDR3 has 14 amino acids. V dropped 1 base and J dropped 5 bases, with 11 bases sitting between them. Here the CDR3 DNA reads TGTGCCAGCAGCCAAGGCTGGGGGGATTATGGCTACACCTTC. Translating gives CASSQGWGDYGYTF.

The chain carries TRBV30 and TRBJ1-2; D is ambiguous. This CDR3 region has 12 residues. Between the trimmed V and J ends, which lost 3 bases and 3 bases, there was a span of 8 bases. Germline V gene lookup returns CDR1 GTSNPN and CDR2 SVGIG (reference sequence). DNA of the CDR3: TGTGCCTGGAGAGATAACCACTATGGCTACACCTTC. Its protein is CAWRDNHYGYTF.

The chain carries TRBV5-5 and TRBJ2-7; 8 bases fit TRBD2. Germline loops: CDR1 SGHKS, CDR2 YYEKEE (reference sequence). The CDR3 has 17 amino acids. V dropped 0 bases and J dropped 9; count of bases not matched to a gene: 17. This chain's CDR3 is CASSLGPQGKSAGGQYF. In nucleotides, the CDR3 is TGTGCCAGCAGCTTGGGGCCCCAGGGTAAAAGCGCGGGAGGGCAGTACTTC.